A selection of T cell receptor beta chains follows, all from one sample in a study of blood T cell repertoires in COVID-19. Profiling relied on immunoSEQ multiplex PCR, and the TCRdb table lists in-frame clones only, not all of them. The sample yields roughly 250,000 clones, about nine tenths seen once. Source material: PBMCs or T cells enriched from blood (not recorded which). Every receptor here comes from a woman in her 30s with acute COVID-19. Both conserved end residues are part of each CDR3. A D gene is named only where the DNA matches it firmly. Clone size is not always given. Where it is, it says once, few, many or a class for expanded clones.

TRBJ1-2	15	TRBV6-1	-	-	TGTGCCAGCAGTGGAGCTGGTAAGCCGATCTATGGCTACACCTTC	CASSGAGKPIYGYTF
TRBJ1-1	14	TRBV28	-	-	TGTGCCAGCAGTTTATGGGGGGGGAGGACTGAAGCTTTCTTT	CASSLWGGRTEAFF
TRBJ1-4	15	TRBV7-9	-	-	TGTGCCAGCAGCGAGGATGTCGGGGGAAATGAAAAACTGTTTTTT	CASSEDVGGNEKLFF
TRBJ2-3	13	TRBV10-3	-	-	TGTGCCATCAGTGATGAGTTTAAGGATACGCAGTATTTT	CAISDEFKDTQYF
TRBJ2-3	15	TRBV24-1	-	once	TGTGCCACCAGTGATTTGCAGCGGAGCACAGATACGCAGTATTTT	CATSDLQRSTDTQYF
TRBJ2-2	16	TRBV3-1/TRBV3-2	-	-	TGTGCCAGCAGCCGAACAGTGGGGGCGTACGCCGGGGAGCTGTTTTTT	CASSRTVGAYAGELFF
TRBJ1-1	14	TRBV7-9	-	few	TGTGCCAGCAGCTTAGGGAGGGGGGGCACTGAAGCTTTCTTT	CASSLGRGGTEAFF
TRBJ2-7	14	TRBV9	-	-	TGTGCCAGCTCGCGCACCGGGAGCTCCTACGAGCAGTACTTC	CASSRTGSSYEQYF
TRBJ2-7	14	TRBV18	TRBD1	-	TGTGCCAGCTCACCGGGACAGGGCATCCACGAGCAGTACTTC	CASSPGQGIHEQYF
TRBJ2-1	16	TRBV10-1	-	-	TGCGCCAGCAGTGAGGCCGTCGGGGGATACTACAATGAGCAGTTCTTC	CASSEAVGGYYNEQFF
TRBJ2-1	13	TRBV28	-	-	TGTGCCAGCAGCACTATTGGTCTCAATGAGCAGTTCTTC	CASSTIGLNEQFF
TRBJ2-5	15	TRBV19	-	-	TGTGCCAGTAGTATTTTTCAGGGTGCCCAGGAGACCCAGTACTTC	CASSIFQGAQETQYF
TRBJ1-5	15	TRBV7-2	-	-	TGTGCCAGCAGCGGTCGGGGGGGGAACAATCAGCCCCAGCATTTT	CASSGRGGNNQPQHF
TRBJ1-6	14	TRBV7-9	TRBD1	-	TGTGCCAGCAGCTCAAGACAGGGTGCTTCACCCCTCCACTTT	CASSSRQGASPLHF
TRBJ2-1	17	TRBV5-4	TRBD2	-	TGTGCCAGCAGCTTGAAGACGGGAGGGCCCTCGGGCAATGAGCAGTTCTTC	CASSLKTGGPSGNEQFF
TRBJ2-7	13	TRBV6-5	TRBD1	-	TGTGCCAGCAGTTCGGGACAGCGGTACGAGCAGTACTTC	CASSSGQRYEQYF
TRBJ2-1	12	TRBV24-1	-	-	TGTGCCACCAGTGATTTTAACAATGAGCAGTTCTTC	CATSDFNNEQFF
TRBJ2-1	13	TRBV15	TRBD2	-	TGTGCCACGGGACTAGCAGTTTACAATGAGCAGTTCTTC	CATGLAVYNEQFF
TRBJ2-7	12	TRBV18	-	-	TGTGCCAGCTCACCAATCCAGTACGAGCAGTACTTC	CASSPIQYEQYF
TRBJ1-5	15	TRBV19	TRBD1	-	TGTGCCAGTAGTATAGTAGGACAGGCAAATCAGCCCCAGCATTTT	CASSIVGQANQPQHF
TRBJ1-2	13	TRBV12-3/TRBV12-4	-	-	TGTGCCAGCAGCCTGGCGGGGAACTATGGCTACACCTTC	CASSLAGNYGYTF
TRBJ2-3	15	TRBV5-1	-	-	TGCGCCAGCAGCTTGGGCCAGGGCGGCACAGATACGCAGTATTTT	CASSLGQGGTDTQYF
TRBJ1-5	14	TRBV7-8	TRBD1	-	TGTGCCAGCAGCCGGGACAGGGGAAATCAGCCCCAGCATTTT	CASSRDRGNQPQHF
TRBJ2-7	12	TRBV12-3/TRBV12-4	-	-	TGTGCCAGCAGTTTGTTAGCCTACGAGCAGTACTTC	CASSLLAYEQYF
TRBJ2-1	18	TRBV28	TRBD2	-	TGTGCCAGCAGTTCGTCCTACATGCGGGAGAGCTCCTACAATGAGCAGTTCTTC	CASSSSYMRESSYNEQFF
TRBJ2-3	15	TRBV11-2	-	-	TGTGCCAGCAGCTTAGGCTCAAAGCGACCAGATACGCAGTATTTT	CASSLGSKRPDTQYF
TRBJ2-7	13	TRBV4-1	TRBD2	-	TGCGCCAGCAGCTTCCGACTAGCTTACGAGCAGTACTTC	CASSFRLAYEQYF
TRBJ1-5	12	TRBV2	-	-	TGTGCCAGCAGTGGCGGGAATCAGCCCCAGCATTTT	CASSGGNQPQHF
TRBJ2-7	16	TRBV11-2	TRBD1	-	TGTGCCAGCAGCTTATTTTCCGGGACAGGGGGCGTCGAGCAGTACTTC	CASSLFSGTGGVEQYF
TRBJ2-5	14	TRBV28	-	-	TGTGCCAGCAGTTTAATGGCGGGGGCAGAGACCCAGTACTTC	CASSLMAGAETQYF
TRBJ1-1	15	TRBV9	TRBD1	-	TGTGCCAGCAGCACCAACACAGGGGCGAACACTGAAGCTTTCTTT	CASSTNTGANTEAFF
TRBJ2-3	19	TRBV5-1	TRBD2	-	TGCGCCAGCAGCTTGAGTACTAAACCGACTAGCGGGAGCACAGATACGCAGTATTTT	CASSLSTKPTSGSTDTQYF